Each of the 10 T cell receptor beta chains below was sequenced from the same sample in a study of cytomegalovirus exposure and HLA in healthy donors (dated by TCRdb to 2017 to 2019). Libraries came from the immunoSEQ multiplex PCR assay. The multiplex PCR relied on a mix of 60 forward primers for TCR Vbeta segments and 13 reverse primers for TCR Jbeta segments. Drawn from immuneACCESS, this table holds only the in-frame rearrangements with V and J called that TCRdb kept. Clones are partly lost; checked studies trace under half to an unresolved V gene and leave the rest unexplained. This sample holds roughly 200,000 clones; 75% to 90% were observed only once. In total, the top ten clones hold more than 0.25% of the sample. Sequenced: PBMCs. All receptors derive from a woman in her 30s in good health and CMV-seronegative.

Only a few counts were recorded for this clone. CDR3 DNA: TGTGCCAGCAGCTTAGGGGTGACTAGCGGGATTGGGAGTTTCTTC. Its translation is CASSLGVTSGIGSFF. The J gene is TRBJ2-1, the V gene TRBV7-8, with 11 positions matching TRBD2. The CDR3 contains 15 residues. J was trimmed by 16 bases and V by 1 base; bases with no gene match: 12. The germline gives CDR1 SGHVS, CDR2 FQNEAQ. The full variable domain, with the rest looked up from reference TRBV7-8 and TRBJ2-1, is GAGVSQSPRYKVAKRGQDVALRCDPISGHVSLFWYQQALGQGPEFLTYFQNEAQLDKSGLPSDRFFAERPEGSVSTLKIQRTQQEDSAVYLCASSLGVTSGIGSFFGPGTRLTVL.

CDR3 protein: CASSDRVDGQPQHF. CDR3 DNA: TGTGCCAGCAGTGACAGGGTGGATGGTCAGCCCCAGCATTTT. The V gene is TRBV6-1, the J gene TRBJ1-5; D may be TRBD1 (5 bases). CDR1 and CDR2 from the germline V gene are MNHNS and SASEGT. The germline V and J ends were trimmed by 3 bases and 6 bases, with 12 bases remaining between them. The CDR3 has 14 residues.

The chain has TRBV27 and TRBJ2-3; D not resolved. The CDR3 loop spans 15 amino acids. The germline gives CDR1 MNHEY, CDR2 SMNVEV (reference sequence). V lost 5 bases, J lost 0 bases, and 12 bases lay in between. CDR3 sequence (DNA): TGTGCCAGCAGTCAATACGCGGTTAGCACAGATACGCAGTATTTT. Translation: CASSQYAVSTDTQYF.

This clone was detected a few times. V usage is TRBV5-1 and J usage is TRBJ2-5; 7 positions agree with TRBD2. Unmatched junction bases numbered 8, after V lost 4 bases and J lost 5 bases. Germline CDR1 and CDR2: SGHRS and YFSETQ. The CDR3 is 14 amino acids. The CDR3 DNA sequence: TGCGCCAGCAGCCCGGGACTAAATGAGGAGACCCAGTACTTC. This codes for CASSPGLNEETQYF.

In its sample, this clone was seen once. The chain employs TRBV7-9 and TRBJ1-4; possibly TRBD1 for D (5 bases). The CDR3 sequence is 14 residues long. V gave up 5 bases and J gave up 8 bases, with 15 bases separating them. Per the germline V gene, CDR1 is SEHNR and CDR2 is FQNEAQ (reference sequence). The CDR3 DNA reads as TGTGCCAGCAGCCTGGGGGGGGGAGCGGAAAAACTGTTTTTT. This sequence encodes CASSLGGGAEKLFF.

V usage is TRBV5-1 and J usage is TRBJ2-3; D perhaps matches TRBD2 (6 bases). This CDR3 has 15 residues. From germline, CDR1 is SGHRS and CDR2 YFSETQ. V gave up 3 bases and J gave up 4 bases, with 15 bases separating them. In nucleotides, the CDR3 is TGCGCCAGCAGCTGGGGACTCTCGGAGGCAGATACGCAGTATTTT. Translated, it gives CASSWGLSEADTQYF. Supplemented by reference TRBV5-1 and TRBJ2-3, the full variable domain reads KAGVTQTPRYLIKTRGQQVTLSCSPISGHRSVSWYQQTPGQGLQFLFEYFSETQRNKGNFPGRFSGRQFSNSRSEMNVSTLELGDSALYLCASSWGLSEADTQYFGPGTRLTVL.

The chain carries TRBV19 and TRBJ2-3; 14 nucleotides align to TRBD2. The CDR3 sequence is 14 residues long. The trim removed 10 bases at V and 5 bases at J, leaving 5 bases unmatched. CDR1 and CDR2 (germline): LNHDA, SQIVND (reference sequence). In nucleotides, the CDR3 is TGTGCCACCGGGACTAGCGGGAGTGTAGATACGCAGTATTTT. This sequence encodes CATGTSGSVDTQYF.

The DNA for the CDR3 is TGTGCCAGCACCAAAGGGGGCTGGCCGGACGAGCAGTACTTC. Translating it yields CASTKGGWPDEQYF. This chain connects TRBV4-2 to TRBJ2-7; TRBD1 aligns across 7 bases. Germline V lookup: CDR1 LGHNA, CDR2 YNFKEQ. With V trimmed by 7 bases and J by 5 bases, 11 bases remained unmatched. CDR3 length: 14 residues.

This clone has just one count. The rearrangement links TRBV5-1 to TRBJ2-1, with 9 bases identical to TRBD2. The junction had 5 bases not matched to a gene; V was cut back by 7 bases and J by 3 bases. The CDR3 is 14 amino acids. The V gene's germline CDR1 is SGHRS and CDR2 YFSETQ. This chain's CDR3 is CASRNSGGYNEQFF. The DNA for the CDR3 is TGCGCCAGCCGCAATAGCGGGGGCTACAATGAGCAGTTCTTC.

This sequence joins TRBV28 and TRBJ2-7, with 7 bases fitting TRBD1. With V trimmed by 5 bases and J by 2 bases, 9 bases remained unmatched. CDR1 and CDR2 from the germline V gene are MDHEN and SYDVKM. The CDR3 totals 15 residues. The DNA of the CDR3 is TGTGCCAGCAGTCAACTTTACAGGGGAACCTACGAGCAGTACTTC. This codes for CASSQLYRGTYEQYF.